The 22 T cell receptor beta chains presented below share a single source sample, sequenced in a study of human T cells and chemical hapten exposure. TCRdb independently ran MiXCR on the RACE reads; one entry per CDR3 protein. The sample has roughly 100,000 distinct CDR3 sequences, 8% to 13% seen once. Time point in this sample: patch test 1, 2 weeks after DPC sensitization. Specified treatment: therapeutic diphenylcyclopropenone sensitization with weekly scalp DPC. Sequenced material: whole blood, taken in connection with sensitization to the hapten diphenylcyclopropenone (DPC). These TCRs come from a woman aged 35 to 49 with alopecia areata. Some clones in this sample may be carry-over from other donors' samples.

This clonotype occurred once. A much larger clone lies a single base off, so this may be a read error. CDR3 bases: TGTGCCAGCAGTTTCCCGACAGGGGCAGGGGATACCAATCAGCCCCAGCATTTT. This gives the protein CASSFPTGAGDTNQPQHF. V and J are TRBV6-2 or TRBV6-3 and TRBJ1-5; 8 bases align to TRBD1. Germline CDR1 and CDR2: MNHEY and SVGEGT. Trimming took 4 bases from V and 3 from J; bases not matched to a gene: 14. CDR3 length: 18 amino acids.

The gene calls are TRBV13 and TRBJ2-2; D is unclear. From germline, CDR1 is PRHDT and CDR2 FYEKMQ (reference sequence). The ends were cut back, 3 bases at V and 2 bases at J, with 22 bases in the middle. This CDR3 has 19 residues. The CDR3 loop is CASSFSLESRTLNTGELFF. CDR3 nucleotide sequence: TGTGCCAGCAGCTTTTCATTGGAGTCTCGGACCCTTAACACCGGGGAGCTGTTTTTT.

The chain recombines TRBV18 with TRBJ1-5, with TRBD1 as a possible D gene (5 bases). Trimming stripped 3 bases from V and 6 bases from J, with 18 bases between. Per the germline V gene, CDR1 is KGHSH and CDR2 is LQKENI. The CDR3 is made up of 16 amino acids. The CDR3 sequence is CASSPAGTSYGQPQHF. CDR3 sequence (DNA): TGTGCCAGCTCACCCGCCGGGACGAGTTACGGTCAGCCCCAGCATTTT.

This chain joins TRBV4-3 and TRBJ1-5; D gene unclear. The CDR3 is 14 residues long. Trimming removed 0 bases at V and 1 base at J, with 4 bases between. Germline CDR1 reads LGHNA; CDR2 reads YSLEER. Written as DNA, the CDR3 is TGCGCCAGCAGCCAAGATCCAAGCAATCAGCCCCAGCATTTT. This translates into CASSQDPSNQPQHF.

The chain couples TRBV6-2 or TRBV6-3 to TRBJ2-7; no firm D call. Deletions cut 6 bases from V and 3 bases from J, with 9 bases between. Germline V lookup: CDR1 MNHEY, CDR2 SVGEGT. The CDR3 spans 12 residues. This CDR3 reads CASSREDYEQYF. The CDR3 DNA reads TGTGCCAGCAGCCGAGAAGACTACGAGCAGTACTTC.

CDR3 amino acids: CASTLPGLAGGEQFF. In DNA form, the CDR3 reads TGTGCCAGTACCTTACCCGGACTAGCGGGGGGCGAGCAGTTCTTC. The chain is built from TRBV19 and TRBJ2-1; 14 bases match TRBD2. The germline V gene encodes CDR1 LNHDA and CDR2 SQIVND (reference sequence). There are 15 residues in the CDR3. The J segment lost 10 bases and the V segment lost 7 bases, leaving 9 bases of the junction unmatched.

This clonotype has ten or more counts. V and J are TRBV3-1 and TRBJ2-7; D possibly uses TRBD1 or TRBD2 (5 bases each). CDR1 LGHDT and CDR2 YNNKEL come from the germline V gene (reference sequence). The ends were cut back, 4 bases at V and 5 bases at J, with 12 bases in the middle. This CDR3 is built from 13 residues. The CDR3 region is CASSLGRFNEQYF. In DNA form, the CDR3 reads TGTGCCAGCAGCCTGGGACGTTTCAACGAGCAGTACTTC.

The chain links TRBV12-3 or TRBV12-4 to TRBJ2-3; TRBD1 aligns across 7 bases. V shed 1 base and J 2 bases; nucleotides not matched to a gene: 6. The CDR3 length is 16 residues. This CDR3 is CASSLGEGANTDTQYF. As DNA, the CDR3 is TGTGCCAGCAGTTTAGGAGAGGGGGCGAACACAGATACGCAGTATTTT.

The chain joins TRBV3-1 to TRBJ1-1, with no clear D. The CDR3 is made up of 16 amino acids. Trimming cost V 4 bases and J 1 base, with 16 bases left between them. Germline V gene lookup returns CDR1 LGHDT and CDR2 YNNKEL (reference sequence). CDR3 nucleotide sequence: TGTGCCAGCAGCCCCCTCCGGGCACTAACGAACACTGAAGCTTTCTTT. Translated, it gives CASSPLRALTNTEAFF.

This clonotype was seen a handful of times. The J gene is TRBJ2-5, the V gene TRBV11-2; D gene unclear. V lost 1 base and J 1 base, leaving 10 bases between the germline ends. The CDR3 runs to 15 residues. Per germline, CDR1 SGHAT and CDR2 FQNNGV. CDR3 sequence reads: CASSLVGRLQETQYF. For the CDR3, the DNA is TGTGCCAGCAGCTTAGTCGGGCGGCTCCAAGAGACCCAGTACTTC.

The chain combines TRBV11-2 with TRBJ2-6, with TRBD1 matching 7 bases. V was clipped by 5 bases and J by 3 bases; unmatched bases: 7. This CDR3 has 16 residues. The germline V gene encodes CDR1 SGHAT and CDR2 FQNNGV. The CDR3 nucleotides read TGTGCCAGCAGCCTACAGGGGTTCGGTGGGGCCAACGTCCTGACTTTC. It translates to CASSLQGFGGANVLTF.

In its sample, this clonotype was seen a few times. V gene TRBV20-1 combines with J gene TRBJ2-5, with a tentative D call TRBD2 (6 bases). V was shortened by 2 bases and J by 4 bases, with 8 bases between the two germline ends. The CDR3 extends over 12 amino acids. Germline V gene sequence: CDR1 DFQATT, CDR2 SNEGSKA (reference sequence). The CDR3 DNA reads as TGCAGTGCTAGACAGGGAGGAGAGACCCAGTACTTC. Residues: CSARQGGETQYF.

There are many counts of this clonotype. The chain couples TRBV3-1 to TRBJ1-5; unclear D gene. This CDR3 comprises 15 residues. CDR1 and CDR2 from the germline V gene are LGHDT and YNNKEL (reference sequence). V gave up 3 bases and J gave up 4 bases, with 13 bases separating them. The CDR3 DNA is TGTGCCAGCAGCCAGGGAATTTTACGGAATCAGCCCCAGCATTTT. Its translation is CASSQGILRNQPQHF.

The rearrangement links TRBV12-3 or TRBV12-4 to TRBJ2-5; no firm D call. The ends were cut back, 5 bases at V and 4 bases at J, with 17 bases in the middle. The length of the CDR3 is 15 residues. CDR3 residues: CASSRLWQVGETQYF. CDR3 in DNA: TGTGCCAGCAGTAGGTTGTGGCAAGTGGGAGAGACCCAGTACTTC.

This clonotype was seen only a few times. This chain uses TRBV12-3 or TRBV12-4 with TRBJ2-3, with D tentatively TRBD1 (8 bases). V shed 6 bases and J shed 4 bases, with 17 bases lying between them. The CDR3 loop spans 15 amino acids. The CDR3 DNA reads as TGTGCCAGCAGGCCTACAGGGGGGGTCCCAGATACGCAGTATTTT. It codes for CASRPTGGVPDTQYF.

This clonotype was recorded a few times. V gene TRBV5-6 combines with J gene TRBJ1-6; TRBD1 is a possible D gene (5 bases). Trimming took 0 bases from V and 4 from J, leaving 11 bases between them. The CDR3 is 16 residues long. The germline V gene has CDR1 SGHDT and CDR2 YYEEEE. The CDR3 DNA reads TGTGCCAGCAGCTTGGCCGGGGGGGATTATAATTCACCCCTCCACTTT. This translates into CASSLAGGDYNSPLHF.

This clonotype was recorded many times. The chain couples TRBV7-2 to TRBJ1-6; maybe TRBD1 (6 bases). The ends were cut back, 1 base at V and 9 bases at J, with 19 bases in the middle. In germline, CDR1 is SGHTA, CDR2 FQGNSA. The CDR3 is 17 residues long. The CDR3 loop reads CASSLDGRGRGGSPLHF. The DNA of the CDR3 is TGTGCCAGCAGCTTAGACGGACGGGGGCGAGGGGGTTCACCCCTCCACTTT.

A few counts support this clonotype. The chain joins TRBV10-3 to TRBJ1-2, with no clear D. Germline lookup yields CDR1 ENHRY and CDR2 SYGVKD. CDR3 length equals 14 residues. V lost 0 bases, J lost 0 bases, and 5 bases lay in between. The CDR3 DNA sequence: TGTGCCATCAGTGAGTCCCAGGCTAACTATGGCTACACCTTC. Encoded protein: CAISESQANYGYTF.

The V call is TRBV9, the J call TRBJ1-1; D not certain. This CDR3 spans 14 amino acids. CDR1 is SGDLS, CDR2 YYNGEE, per germline. Trimming cost V 0 bases and J 1 base, with 7 bases left between them. The CDR3 nucleotides are TGTGCCAGCAGCGTAGTGGCAGCGAACACTGAAGCTTTCTTT. This codes for CASSVVAANTEAFF.

The genes are TRBV19 and TRBJ1-2; no reliable D call. Germline V lookup: CDR1 LNHDA, CDR2 SQIVND (reference sequence). This CDR3 spans 12 amino acids. V lost 5 bases, J lost 8 bases, and 12 bases lay in between. The CDR3 nucleotides are TGTGCCAGTAGTTGGCCCACGGGGGGCTACACCTTC. It specifies CASSWPTGGYTF.

The CDR3 sequence is CASSLWGNGNQPQHF. The DNA of the CDR3 is TGTGCCAGCAGCTTATGGGGTAATGGCAATCAGCCCCAGCATTTT. The V gene is TRBV11-2, the J gene TRBJ1-5; unclear D gene. Germline loops: CDR1 SGHAT, CDR2 FQNNGV. CDR3 length equals 15 residues. Trimming removed 2 bases from V and 2 bases from J, with 10 bases in between.

In its sample, this clonotype was seen a few times. V usage is TRBV7-2 and J usage is TRBJ1-2; the D gene is possibly TRBD1 (6 bases). The CDR3 sequence is 12 residues long. Germline V gives CDR1 SGHTA, CDR2 FQGNSA. The V end was cut by 4 bases, the J end by 6 bases, with 9 bases between. Here the CDR3 reads CASSSTGNGYTF. CDR3 DNA: TGTGCCAGCAGCTCTACAGGGAATGGCTACACCTTC.